This TCR beta chain came from a study of T cells in Graves' hyperthyroidism and ophthalmopathy. This CDR3 contains 14 residues. Germline CDR1 reads SNHLY; CDR2 reads FYNNEI. Trimming stripped 4 bases from V and 8 bases from J, with 17 bases between. TCR beta CDR3 regions were amplified from RNA transcripts. HTBI primers were the set used in a first-round RT-PCR of the TCR CDR3. TCRdb used MiXCR to reprocess the multiplex PCR reads, holding one entry per CDR3 protein. The repertoire has about 580,000 distinct CDR3 sequences, about 45% of them found once; the top ten carry around 7.7%. The chain joins TRBV2 to TRBJ1-2, with D uncertain. The TCR sequence derives from a woman younger than 35 with Graves' hyperthyroidism. What was sequenced was peripheral blood or thyroid tissue (not recorded which). Here the CDR3 DNA reads TGTGCCAGCAGTGCTAGGGCCGCGGAACGGGGCTACACCTTC. It yields the protein CASSARAAERGYTF.